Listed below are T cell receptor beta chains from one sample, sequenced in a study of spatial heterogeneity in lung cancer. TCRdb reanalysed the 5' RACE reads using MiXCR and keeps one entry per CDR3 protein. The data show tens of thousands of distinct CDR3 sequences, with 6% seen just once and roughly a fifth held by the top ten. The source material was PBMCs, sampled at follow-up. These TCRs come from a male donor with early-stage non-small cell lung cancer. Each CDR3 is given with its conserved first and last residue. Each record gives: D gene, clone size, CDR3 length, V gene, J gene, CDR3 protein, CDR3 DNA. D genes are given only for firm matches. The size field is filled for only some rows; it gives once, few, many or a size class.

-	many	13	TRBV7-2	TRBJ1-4	CASTLEGNEKLFF	TGTGCCAGCACCCTAGAGGGCAATGAAAAACTGTTTTTT
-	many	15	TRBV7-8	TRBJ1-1	CASSLQEQGWTEAFF	TGTGCCAGCAGCTTACAGGAACAGGGTTGGACTGAAGCTTTCTTT
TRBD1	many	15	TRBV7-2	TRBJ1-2	CASSPKQRGPNGYTF	TGTGCCAGCAGCCCAAAACAAAGGGGGCCCAATGGCTACACCTTC
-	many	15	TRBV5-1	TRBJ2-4	CASSSGLLAKNIQYF	TGCGCCAGCAGCTCGGGCCTGTTAGCCAAAAACATTCAGTACTTC
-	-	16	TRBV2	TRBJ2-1	CASSADRPRGGNEQFF	TGTGCCAGCAGTGCCGACAGGCCCCGTGGGGGCAATGAGCAGTTCTTC
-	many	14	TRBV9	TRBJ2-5	CASSVSPVGETQYF	TGTGCCAGCAGCGTAAGCCCGGTGGGGGAGACCCAGTACTTC
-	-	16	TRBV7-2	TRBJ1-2	CASSLSGQNTGYGYTF	TGTGCCAGCAGCTTAAGTGGGCAAAATACAGGCTATGGCTACACCTTC
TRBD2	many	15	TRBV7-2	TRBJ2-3	CASSSSGGPTDTQYF	TGTGCCAGCAGCTCCTCGGGGGGGCCGACAGATACGCAGTATTTT
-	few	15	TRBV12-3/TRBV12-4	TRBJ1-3	CASSLAALLGNTIYF	TGTGCCAGCAGTTTAGCGGCTCTGTTGGGAAACACCATATATTTT
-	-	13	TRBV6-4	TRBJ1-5	CASRQDSNQPQHF	TGTGCCAGCAGGCAGGACAGCAATCAGCCCCAGCATTTT
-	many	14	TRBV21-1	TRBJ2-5	CASSKRADQETQYF	TGTGCCAGCAGCAAGCGAGCGGACCAAGAGACCCAGTACTTC
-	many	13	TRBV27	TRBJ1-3	CASSSAIRNTIYF	TGTGCCAGCAGTTCCGCCATCAGAAACACCATATATTTT
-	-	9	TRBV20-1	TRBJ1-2	CRVNTHGTF	TGCAGAGTAAACACCCATGGAACCTTC
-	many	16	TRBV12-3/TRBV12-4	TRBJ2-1	CASSRNRASRQNEQFF	TGTGCCAGCAGTCGAAACCGGGCCTCAAGGCAGAATGAGCAGTTCTTC
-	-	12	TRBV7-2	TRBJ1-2	CASSLVERGYTF	TGTGCCAGCAGCTTAGTGGAGAGGGGCTACACCTTC
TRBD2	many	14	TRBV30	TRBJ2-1	CAWTGTSGYNEQFF	TGTGCCTGGACCGGGACTAGCGGGTACAATGAGCAGTTCTTC
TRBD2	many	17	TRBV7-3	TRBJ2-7	CASSSPLLAVHPYEQYF	TGTGCCAGCAGCTCCCCCCTCCTAGCGGTCCATCCCTACGAGCAGTACTTC
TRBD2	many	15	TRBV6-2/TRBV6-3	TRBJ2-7	CATLPASGFWYEQYF	TGTGCCACCTTGCCGGCTAGCGGGTTTTGGTACGAGCAGTACTTC
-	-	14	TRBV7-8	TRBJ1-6	CASSLGLGNSPLHF	TGTGCCAGCAGCTTAGGGTTGGGGAATTCACCCCTCCACTTT
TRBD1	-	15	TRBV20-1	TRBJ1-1	CSACATGQPNTEAFF	TGCAGTGCTTGCGCTACGGGACAGCCGAACACTGAAGCTTTCTTT
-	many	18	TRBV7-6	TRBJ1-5	CASSPGRGSLYSNQPQHF	TGTGCCAGCAGCCCGGGCCGGGGGTCCCTATATAGCAATCAGCCCCAGCATTTT
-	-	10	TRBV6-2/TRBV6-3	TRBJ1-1	CASGNTEAFF	TGTGCCAGCGGAAACACTGAAGCTTTCTTT
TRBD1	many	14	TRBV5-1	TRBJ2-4	CASSFLTGERLQYF	TGCGCCAGCAGCTTCCTGACAGGGGAACGCCTTCAGTACTTC
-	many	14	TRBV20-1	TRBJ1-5	CSAKTRQGNQPQHF	TGCAGTGCCAAAACTAGACAGGGCAATCAGCCCCAGCATTTT
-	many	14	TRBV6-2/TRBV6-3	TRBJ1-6	CASSYDGANSPLHF	TGTGCCAGCAGTTACGACGGGGCAAATTCACCCCTCCACTTT
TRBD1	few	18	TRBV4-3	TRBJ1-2	CASSQERTGGLFNYGYTF	TGCGCCAGCAGCCAAGAAAGGACAGGGGGTTTATTTAACTATGGCTACACCTTC
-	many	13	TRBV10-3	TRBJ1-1	CAISSLGDTEAFF	TGTGCCATCAGTTCACTCGGGGACACCGAAGCTTTCTTT
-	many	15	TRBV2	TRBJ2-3	CASSESQGRLDTQYF	TGTGCCAGCAGTGAATCACAGGGTAGGCTCGATACGCAGTATTTT